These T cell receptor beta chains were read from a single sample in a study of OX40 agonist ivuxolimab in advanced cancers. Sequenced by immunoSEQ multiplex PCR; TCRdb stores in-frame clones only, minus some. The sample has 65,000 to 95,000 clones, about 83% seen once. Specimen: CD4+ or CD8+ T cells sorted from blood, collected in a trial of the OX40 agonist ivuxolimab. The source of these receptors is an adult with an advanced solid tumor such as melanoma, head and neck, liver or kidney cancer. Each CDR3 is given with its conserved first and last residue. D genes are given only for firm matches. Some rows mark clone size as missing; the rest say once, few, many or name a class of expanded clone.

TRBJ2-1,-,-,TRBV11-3,CASSGIQEVYNEQFF,TGTGCCAGCAGCGGGATTCAGGAGGTTTACAATGAGCAGTTCTTC
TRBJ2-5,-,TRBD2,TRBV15,CATSREGTGGLETQYF,TGTGCCACCAGCAGAGAGGGAACGGGGGGGCTGGAGACCCAGTACTTC
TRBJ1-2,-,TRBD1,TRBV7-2,CASSPGGDRGHGYTF,TGTGCCAGCAGCCCGGGTGGGGACAGGGGACATGGCTACACCTTC
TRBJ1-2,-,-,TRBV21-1,CASSKGPDPTSGYTF,TGTGCCAGCAGCAAAGGACCAGACCCCACTAGCGGCTACACCTTC
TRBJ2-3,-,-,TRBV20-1,CSAKRDTQYF,TGCAGTGCTAAGAGGGATACGCAGTATTTT
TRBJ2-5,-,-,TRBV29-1,CSFRASPQETQYF,TGCAGCTTTAGGGCCAGTCCCCAAGAGACCCAGTACTTC
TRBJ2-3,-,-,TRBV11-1,CASSLGVTDTQYF,TGTGCCAGCAGCTTGGGGGTCACAGATACGCAGTATTTT
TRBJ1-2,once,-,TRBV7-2,CASSLVGARGYTF,TGTGCCAGCAGCTTAGTGGGGGCGCGGGGCTACACCTTC
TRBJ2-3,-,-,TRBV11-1,CASSLGLRGSTDTQYF,TGTGCCAGCAGCTTGGGGTTAAGAGGGAGCACAGATACGCAGTATTTT
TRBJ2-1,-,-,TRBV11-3,CASSSYRGIYNEQFF,TGTGCCAGCAGCTCCTACCGGGGAATCTACAATGAGCAGTTCTTC
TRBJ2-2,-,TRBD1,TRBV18,CASSPRGQTRANTGELFF,TGTGCCAGCTCACCACGGGGACAGACAAGGGCGAACACCGGGGAGCTGTTTTTT
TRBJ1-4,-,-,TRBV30,CAWSPGAGTNEKLFF,TGTGCCTGGAGCCCCGGGGCAGGAACTAATGAAAAACTGTTTTTT